A selection of T cell receptor beta chains follows, all from one sample in a study of beta chain features in type 1 diabetes. Method: immunoSEQ multiplex PCR; TCRdb's copy keeps in-frame clones and lacks some. This sample has 640,000 or so clones, with around an eighth found just once. Sequenced input: naive CD4+ T cells from blood. All receptors derive from a man in his late teens or twenties with type 1 diabetes. CDR3s include the opening cysteine and the closing phenylalanine or tryptophan.

v_call,j_call,cdr3_aa
TRBV27,TRBJ1-2,CASKQDRGSYTF
TRBV30,TRBJ1-2,CAWRDAGASNNYGYTF
TRBV4-2,TRBJ2-7,CASSPQTSGDYEQYF
TRBV29-1,TRBJ2-3,CSVALGQGVSDTQYF
TRBV2,TRBJ2-7,CASSEGGGDTYEQYF
TRBV29-1,TRBJ1-3,CSVPAGGVSGNTIYF
TRBV28,TRBJ2-1,CASSLAAYNEQFF
TRBV15,TRBJ2-1,CATSLSSYNEQFF
TRBV18,TRBJ2-7,CASSPLPPAGTGQNYEQYF
TRBV5-1,TRBJ1-2,CASSLDRPGTGGGYTF
TRBV5-5,TRBJ2-1,CASSLGRFSYNEQFF
TRBV7-7,TRBJ2-3,CASSPRAGRTDTQYF
TRBV18,TRBJ2-5,CASSLAGGPQETQYF
TRBV5-6,TRBJ1-2,CASSRTARKGYGYTF
TRBV30,TRBJ1-1,CAWSVKETEAFF
TRBV7-2,TRBJ1-2,CASSFDSNYGYTF
TRBV30,TRBJ2-7,CAWSVGLLNEQYF
TRBV29-1,-,CSVADGTYEQYF
TRBV2,TRBJ2-7,CASSESGLAGGAEQYF
TRBV4-1,TRBJ2-7,CASSQDKGTGRAYEQYF
TRBV30,TRBJ2-7,CACTGRVKDEQYF
TRBV5-1,TRBJ2-7,CASSRVGGTTLPHEQYF
TRBV7-2,TRBJ2-2,CASSLGLQLGTGELFF
TRBV15,TRBJ1-2,CATSRSHSLGYGYTF
TRBV10-3,TRBJ2-3,CAISRTSAHTDTQYF
TRBV7-2,TRBJ2-7,CASRRTRFYEQYF
TRBV28,TRBJ1-5,CASSLGGGNQPQHF
TRBV13,TRBJ2-7,CASSSPGSTYEQYF
TRBV5-1,TRBJ2-3,CASSLALTLSTDTQYF
TRBV7-3,TRBJ2-1,CASSLAGSNNEQFF
TRBV4-2,TRBJ1-5,CASSTGYQPQHF
TRBV28,TRBJ1-1,CASSSGRRGLGTEAFF
TRBV7-2,TRBJ2-1,CASTSRPSYNEQFF
TRBV18,TRBJ2-3,CASSPGLAMEADTQYF
TRBV4-3,TRBJ1-1,CASSQESAGDEAFF
TRBV7-6,TRBJ2-7,CASSGGQGYSEQYF
TRBV7-2,TRBJ2-5,CASSRDRGETQYF
TRBV7-3,TRBJ2-1,CASSSQGFGYNEQFF
TRBV27,TRBJ1-2,CASKANPNYGYTF
TRBV9,TRBJ2-2,CASSVGAGTSANTGELFF
TRBV7-2,TRBJ1-2,CASSSAQGIYGYTF
TRBV5-1,TRBJ2-7,CASSLRRSASYEQYF
TRBV29-1,TRBJ2-1,CSVEGVSYNEQFF
TRBV19,TRBJ1-2,CASRPPRGQENYGYTF
TRBV19,TRBJ2-7,CASSIRWTVHSYEQYF
TRBV7-9,TRBJ2-1,CASSLTGTSNDRQFF
TRBV25-1,TRBJ2-1,CASTPRLVSGEQFF
TRBV7-2,TRBJ2-7,CASSRTSGTASYEQYF
TRBV15,TRBJ1-2,CATAFGYNGYTF
TRBV7-2,TRBJ2-3,CASSLVWASGADTQYF
TRBV30,TRBJ2-3,CAWRGSVSPDTQYF
TRBV28,TRBJ1-5,CASSSPGAGNQPQHF
TRBV13,TRBJ2-7,CASSLGGRSSYEQYF
TRBV7-3,TRBJ2-5,CASSSGGLETQYF
TRBV30,TRBJ2-2,CAWSRSLTGELFF
TRBV30,TRBJ1-5,CAWTAGGDQPQHF
TRBV30,TRBJ2-2,CAWSVRETSLNTGELFF
TRBV6-6,TRBJ2-4,CASSRLVGIQYF
TRBV2,TRBJ2-7,CARRDGTAYEQYF